The rows below give T cell receptor beta chains drawn from one sample of a study of PD-1 blockade in classical Hodgkin lymphoma. Assay used: immunoSEQ multiplex PCR; TCRdb lists only in-frame clones, some missing. The sample consists of approximately 41,000 clones, roughly two thirds of them appearing once. Material: peripheral blood mononuclear cells (PBMCs), obtained before the fourth cycle of nivolumab. These receptors originate from a human donor with classical Hodgkin lymphoma. The conserved cysteine and the conserved F or W are not part of the CDR3 here.

v_call cdr3_length cdr3_aa
TRBV5-6 12 ASSFGTVNTEAF
TRBV7-9 15 ASSLASGRPRGETQY
TRBV9 14 ASSVGTGGDTGELF
TRBV6-5 9 ASSYRNEQF
TRBV9 16 ASSPDGGGGPNTGELF
TRBV30 14 AWTSGGARSYNEQF
TRBV5-8 12 ASSLAPGIYEQY
TRBV5-1 13 ASSLGGHSGNTIY
TRBV15 15 ATSRDIQGPLGTEAF
TRBV6-5 13 ASSYADSRNQPQH
TRBV5-1 12 ASSKITGSTEAF
TRBV6-1 8 ASSRSEQY
TRBV28 12 ASSSGAGSYGYT
TRBV19 14 ASKIGDGDYNSPLH
TRBV6-5 13 ASSYGTSSSYEQY
TRBV5-1 14 ASSGGGSGKAYEQY
TRBV7-6 14 ASAPGGKPSTDTQY
TRBV28 11 ASSLAGGAEQF
TRBV7-2 13 ASSLGQGRGSPLH
TRBV4-3 18 ASSQDFPRPAGGYQETQY
TRBV2 11 ASSDSSVNEQF
TRBV25-1 13 ASGPGQVLGNTIY
TRBV6-5 11 ASSFAYDVEQY
TRBV19 13 ASSDSQVMNTEAF
TRBV19 12 ASSIGESYYGYT
TRBV7-9 13 ASSPTGTQGETQY
TRBV7-2 12 ASSRTSGTYEQY
TRBV19 11 ASSRASNQPQH